This T cell receptor (beta chain) came from a study of spatial heterogeneity in lung cancer. For the study at large: A unique TCR and UMI combination showed up more than ten times in raw reads, on average. Study outcomes and limitations: In tumors, expanded intratumoral alpha and beta TCR counts tracked mutation counts.

This clonotype was counted at least ten times. The antigen is unknown. TCRdb re-called the 5' RACE reads with MiXCR, one entry per CDR3 protein. Among some 25,000 distinct CDR3 sequences listed, 7% to 7.5% were seen once. Sample time point: sample taken at primary tumor resection. Sequencing used lung tumor tissue, obtained at surgery. The sequence came from a male donor with early-stage non-small cell lung cancer.

The CDR3 nucleotides read TGTTCTTCTCTGGACATCATGAACACTGAAGCTTTCTTT. Protein: CSSLDIMNTEAFF. J is TRBJ1-1 and V is TRBV6-5, with D possibly TRBD1 on 5 matching bases. This CDR3 has 13 amino acids. The germline CDR1 and CDR2 sequences are MNHEY and SVGAGI.